Listed here are 23 T cell receptor beta chains from one sample, sequenced in a study of identical twins. Each CDR3 protein is one row after TCRdb ran MiXCR on the 5' RACE reads. The table lists some 790,000 distinct CDR3 sequences, approximately 18% of them singletons. The same data also went into a second study, on T cells expressing NK-cell markers.

Source material: PBMCs. Source of these receptors: a woman between 18 and 29 years old in good health.

Only one count was recorded for this clonotype. This sequence joins TRBV6-1 and TRBJ1-4; 8 bases align to TRBD1. Germline V gene lookup returns CDR1 MNHNS and CDR2 SASEGT. V lost 5 bases, J lost 5 bases, and 4 bases stayed unmatched. The CDR3 runs 14 residues. The CDR3 DNA reads as TGTGCCAGCAGTATTGGACAGGGAAATGAAAAACTGTTTTTT. Protein product: CASSIGQGNEKLFF.

The chain recombines TRBV4-3 with TRBJ2-7; perhaps TRBD2 as D (6 bases). The CDR3 sequence is 18 residues long. Trimming left V 0 bases short and J 5 bases short, with 23 bases between. From germline, CDR1 is LGHNA and CDR2 YSLEER. CDR3 DNA sequence: TGCGCCAGCAGCCAAGATCCGCATCACACGGGGGTGGGGAACGAGCAGTACTTC. It codes for CASSQDPHHTGVGNEQYF.

This clonotype has more than one count but fewer than ten. The chain carries TRBV5-6 and TRBJ2-1; no reliable D call. There are 13 residues in the CDR3. Trimming left V 6 bases short and J 6 bases short, with 13 bases between. Germline CDR1 reads SGHDT; CDR2 reads YYEEEE. The CDR3 protein is CASIPVRGNEQFF. In DNA, the CDR3 is TGTGCCAGCATCCCAGTCCGAGGCAATGAGCAGTTCTTC.

The rearrangement links TRBV6-1 to TRBJ2-5; D might be TRBD1 (6 bases). Trimming stripped 8 bases from V and 1 base from J, with 17 bases between. The CDR3 consists of 15 residues. Germline-derived CDR1 and CDR2 are MNHNS and SASEGT. The CDR3 spells CASAEFRDTQETQYF. The DNA for the CDR3 is TGTGCCAGCGCCGAATTCCGGGACACCCAAGAGACCCAGTACTTC.

This clonotype was seen only a few times. The gene calls are TRBV20-1 and TRBJ2-3; possibly TRBD1 for D (5 bases). Trimming shortened V by 3 bases and J by 2 bases, and 12 bases separated the two germline ends. CDR1 DFQATT and CDR2 SNEGSKA come from the germline V gene (reference sequence). CDR3 length: 14 amino acids. CDR3 amino acids: CSASRAGNTDTQYF. The CDR3 DNA reads TGCAGTGCTAGCAGGGCAGGAAACACAGATACGCAGTATTTT.

V gene TRBV25-1 combines with J gene TRBJ1-5, with a possible D match to TRBD1 (6 bases). Germline lookup yields CDR1 MGHDK and CDR2 SYGVNS. The CDR3 totals 13 residues. Trimming pared 4 bases from V and 7 bases from J, leaving 11 bases between. This chain's CDR3 is CASSGGGGQPQHF. Written as DNA, the CDR3 is TGTGCCAGCAGTGGGGGGGGCGGCCAGCCCCAGCATTTT.

This chain links TRBV10-3 with TRBJ1-2; 11 bases line up with TRBD1. The CDR3 is made up of 15 amino acids. Germline V gene data show CDR1 as ENHRY and CDR2 as SYGVKD. V lost 4 bases and J lost 6; bases outside the gene matches: 7. The CDR3 reads CAISVRTGGADGYTF. The CDR3 region has the DNA TGTGCCATCAGTGTCCGGACAGGGGGCGCGGATGGCTACACCTTC.

This chain connects TRBV5-1 to TRBJ2-1, with 9 bases matching TRBD1. With V trimmed by 1 base and J by 8 bases, 16 bases remained unmatched. Germline assignment: CDR1 SGHRS and CDR2 YFSETQ. This CDR3 has 18 residues. DNA for the CDR3: TGCGCCAGCAGCTTGTTTCCCCTCGGGGACAGGGTCTCCGATGAGCAGTTCTTC. Protein: CASSLFPLGDRVSDEQFF.

This clonotype was seen ten or more times. The chain is built from TRBV5-6 and TRBJ2-3, with TRBD2 identical over 7 bases. Germline V gene sequence: CDR1 SGHDT, CDR2 YYEEEE. V lost 3 bases, J lost 4 bases, and 5 bases stayed unmatched. This CDR3 region has 14 residues. CDR3 bases: TGTGCCAGCAGCTCAGGACTAGTGGCAGATACGCAGTATTTT. This encodes CASSSGLVADTQYF.

The chain uses TRBV6-1 and TRBJ1-2; D gene ambiguous. This CDR3 spans 13 amino acids. Germline V gene lookup returns CDR1 MNHNS and CDR2 SASEGT. Trimming left V 6 bases short and J 3 bases short, with 11 bases between. Here the CDR3 reads CASRPRRHYGYTF. The CDR3 bases are TGTGCCAGCAGACCGCGACGGCACTATGGCTACACCTTC.

This clonotype came up many times. The genes are TRBV7-9 and TRBJ1-1; D unclear. V dropped 3 bases and J dropped 1 base, with 6 bases sitting between them. The CDR3 contains 13 residues. The germline V gene encodes CDR1 SEHNR and CDR2 FQNEAQ (reference sequence). The CDR3 protein is CASSFHENTEAFF. The CDR3 DNA is TGTGCCAGCAGCTTCCATGAGAACACTGAAGCTTTCTTT.

The chain carries TRBV10-1 and TRBJ1-1; 7 bases are a match to TRBD1. Germline V CDR1 and CDR2: WNHNN, SYGVQD (reference sequence). V gave up 3 bases and J gave up 2 bases; unmatched junction bases: 6. The CDR3 totals 15 residues. CDR3 in amino acids: CASSEPTGKNTEAFF. The CDR3 DNA sequence: TGCGCCAGCAGTGAACCGACAGGGAAAAACACTGAAGCTTTCTTT.

This clonotype showed up just a few times. The CDR3 bases are TGCAGCGGGGGCCGAGCCTACGAGCAGTACTTC. Its translation is CSGGRAYEQYF. This chain joins TRBV20-1 and TRBJ2-7, with D perhaps given as TRBD1 or TRBD2 (6 bases each). Germline V lookup: CDR1 DFQATT, CDR2 SNEGSKA (reference sequence). The CDR3 is made up of 11 amino acids.

The sample holds a few counts of this clonotype. The chain recombines TRBV13 with TRBJ2-7, with D perhaps TRBD1 or TRBD2 (5 bases each). V was pared by 1 base and J by 2 bases, with 9 bases between. This CDR3 is 14 amino acids long. The V gene's germline CDR1 is PRHDT and CDR2 FYEKMQ (reference sequence). The chain's CDR3 is CASSLVGATYEQYF. In DNA form, the CDR3 reads TGTGCCAGCAGCTTAGTCGGGGCCACCTACGAGCAGTACTTC.

V is TRBV20-1 and J is TRBJ2-2; no definite D call. The CDR3 runs 14 residues. Germline V CDR1 and CDR2: DFQATT, SNEGSKA (reference sequence). V was clipped by 0 bases and J by 6 bases, with 11 bases between them. Here the CDR3 DNA reads TGCAGTGCTAGAGATAGAAGTAATGCCGGGGAGCTGTTTTTT. Amino acid sequence: CSARDRSNAGELFF.

This clonotype was seen a handful of times. This chain joins TRBV7-9 and TRBJ2-3; D is undetermined. CDR1 and CDR2 from the germline V gene are SEHNR and FQNEAQ (reference sequence). V was trimmed by 5 bases and J by 10 bases, leaving 13 bases between them. The CDR3 has 12 amino acids. CDR3 protein: CASSPLDQSQYF. CDR3 sequence (DNA): TGTGCCAGCAGCCCCCTAGATCAGTCGCAGTATTTT.

This clonotype was counted between two and nine times. The chain combines TRBV10-3 with TRBJ2-2; D perhaps matches TRBD2 (5 bases). Germline CDR1 reads ENHRY; CDR2 reads SYGVKD. V was pared by 8 bases and J by 6 bases, with 19 bases between. This CDR3 region has 15 residues. As DNA, the CDR3 is TGTGCCATCCTTCTCGGGCTAGCCGTCCCCGGGGAGCTGTTTTTT. Residues: CAILLGLAVPGELFF.

This clonotype was seen only a few times. The chain carries TRBV20-1 and TRBJ2-1; D remains unclear. CDR1 and CDR2 from the germline V gene are DFQATT and SNEGSKA (reference sequence). The CDR3 is 14 residues long. The chain's CDR3 is CSAYEALAYNEQFF. CDR3 nucleotide sequence: TGCTCCGCCTACGAGGCCCTGGCCTACAATGAGCAGTTCTTC.

On this clonotype: At one of its ends the junction is not consistent with the germline gene, which may arise from a read error. This rearrangement joins TRBV28 to TRBJ1-6; TRBD1 matches at 7 bases. Looked up from germline, CDR1 is MDHEN and CDR2 is SYDVKM. The CDR3 is 15 amino acids. The CDR3 nucleotides read TGTGCCAGCAGTGTATGGGACAGCGATAATTCACCCCTCCACTTT. Translation: CASSVWDSDNSPLHF.

J is TRBJ2-1 and V is TRBV7-9; the D is unclear. Deletions cut 2 bases from V and 5 bases from J, with 13 bases between. The CDR3 runs to 15 residues. Germline-derived CDR1 and CDR2 are SEHNR and FQNEAQ (reference sequence). DNA of the CDR3: TGTGCCAGCAGCTTAACGGCACTAATTAACAATGAGCAGTTCTTC. It encodes CASSLTALINNEQFF.

V and J are TRBV18 and TRBJ2-3; 11 bases are a match to TRBD2. Germline V lookup: CDR1 KGHSH, CDR2 LQKENI. The CDR3 sequence is 14 residues long. Trimming took 2 bases from V and 9 from J; bases not matched to a gene: 4. Here the CDR3 reads CASSPTSGSGTQYF. In DNA form, the CDR3 reads TGTGCCAGCTCACCAACTAGCGGGAGTGGCACGCAGTATTTT.

The V call is TRBV9, the J call TRBJ1-1; TRBD1 matches 12 bases. The V and J ends lost 3 bases and 11 bases, in that order; junction bases with no gene match: 8. Germline loops: CDR1 SGDLS, CDR2 YYNGEE. This CDR3 contains 14 residues. CDR3 sequence (DNA): TGTGCCAGCAGCGCCCCGGGACAGGGGGCCGTGGCTTTCTTT. Residues: CASSAPGQGAVAFF.

A few counts support this clonotype. The rearrangement uses TRBV30 and TRBJ2-1; possible D gene TRBD2, 6 bases. The CDR3 has 14 residues. CDR1 and CDR2 (germline): GTSNPN, SVGIG (reference sequence). V lost 0 bases to trimming and J lost 8 bases, with 14 bases between them. CDR3 DNA sequence: TGTGCCTGGAGTGTACTCTCCGGGAGAGATGAGCAGTTCTTC. Its translation: CAWSVLSGRDEQFF.